This entry lists 2 T cell receptor beta chains sequenced from one sample in a study of T cell responses to AZD1222 COVID-19 vaccine. Some clones are missing from TCRdb's copy, which holds only in-frame ones; the method was immunoSEQ multiplex PCR. The sample has around 110,000 clones, 88% seen once. Material: peripheral blood, obtained on day 0 of AZD1222 vaccination. The receptors stem from an adult in good health.

The chain joins TRBV27 to TRBJ2-1; D call uncertain. V gave up 4 bases and J gave up 3 bases, with 10 bases separating them. The CDR3 consists of 14 residues. CDR1 is MNHEY, CDR2 SMNVEV, per germline (reference sequence). CDR3 nucleotides: TGTGCCAGCAGTTCCGAAGACGTCTACAATGAGCAGTTCTTC. This sequence encodes CASSSEDVYNEQFF.

The J gene is TRBJ1-5, the V gene TRBV7-2, with D possibly being TRBD1 (5 bases). CDR3 length: 17 amino acids. Germline V lookup: CDR1 SGHTA, CDR2 FQGNSA. Trimming cost V 5 bases and J 2 bases, with 19 bases left between them. As DNA, the CDR3 is TGTGCCAGCAGCCCGAGAGGGACCGCAGAGCGCAATCAGCCCCAGCATTTT. Translating gives CASSPRGTAERNQPQHF. The variable domain in full, with the rest retrieved from reference TRBV7-2 and TRBJ1-5, is GAGVSQSPSNKVTEKGKDVELRCDPISGHTALYWYRQSLGQGLEFLIYFQGNSAPDKSGLPSDRFSAERTGGSVSTLTIQRTQQEDSAVYLCASSPRGTAERNQPQHFGDGTRLSIL.